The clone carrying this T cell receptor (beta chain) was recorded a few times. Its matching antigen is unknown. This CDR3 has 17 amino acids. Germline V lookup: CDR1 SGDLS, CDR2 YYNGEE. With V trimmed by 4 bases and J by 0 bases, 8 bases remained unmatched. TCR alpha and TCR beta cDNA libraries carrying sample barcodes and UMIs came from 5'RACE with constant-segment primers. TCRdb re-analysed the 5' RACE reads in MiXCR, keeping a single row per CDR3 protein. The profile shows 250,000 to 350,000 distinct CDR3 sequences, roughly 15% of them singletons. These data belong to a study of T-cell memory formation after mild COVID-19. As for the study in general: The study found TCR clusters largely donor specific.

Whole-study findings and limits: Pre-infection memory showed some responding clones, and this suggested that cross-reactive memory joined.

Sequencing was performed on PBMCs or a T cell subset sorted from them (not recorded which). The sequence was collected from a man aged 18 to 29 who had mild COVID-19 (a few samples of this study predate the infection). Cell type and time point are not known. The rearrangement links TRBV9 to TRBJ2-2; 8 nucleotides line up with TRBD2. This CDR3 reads CASSLPGGDANTGELFF. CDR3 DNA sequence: TGTGCCAGCAGCCTCCCCGGGGGGGACGCGAACACCGGGGAGCTGTTTTTT. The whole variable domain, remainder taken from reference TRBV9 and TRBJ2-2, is DSGVTQTPKHLITATGQRVTLRCSPRSGDLSVYWYQQSLDQGLQFLIQYYNGEERAKGNILERFSAQQFPDLHSELNLSSLELGDSALYFCASSLPGGDANTGELFFGEGSRLTVL.